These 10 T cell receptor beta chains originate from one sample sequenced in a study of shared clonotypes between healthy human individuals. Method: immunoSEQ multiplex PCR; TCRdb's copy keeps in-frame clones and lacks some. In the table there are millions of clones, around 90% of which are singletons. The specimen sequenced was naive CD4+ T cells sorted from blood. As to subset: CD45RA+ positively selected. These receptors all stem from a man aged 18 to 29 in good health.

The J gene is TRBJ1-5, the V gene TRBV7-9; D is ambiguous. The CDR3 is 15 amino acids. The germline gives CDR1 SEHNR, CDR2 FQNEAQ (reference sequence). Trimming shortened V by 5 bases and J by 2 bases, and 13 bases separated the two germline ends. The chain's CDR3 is CASSPTADRNQPQHF. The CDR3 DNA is TGTGCCAGCAGCCCCACAGCGGATCGCAATCAGCCCCAGCATTTT.

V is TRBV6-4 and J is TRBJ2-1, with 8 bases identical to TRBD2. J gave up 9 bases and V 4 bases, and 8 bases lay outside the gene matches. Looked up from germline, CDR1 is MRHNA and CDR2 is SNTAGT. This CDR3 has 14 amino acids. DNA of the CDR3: TGTGCCAGCAGTGCTGCGGGGGGTATCGGTGAGCAGTTCTTC. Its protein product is CASSAAGGIGEQFF.

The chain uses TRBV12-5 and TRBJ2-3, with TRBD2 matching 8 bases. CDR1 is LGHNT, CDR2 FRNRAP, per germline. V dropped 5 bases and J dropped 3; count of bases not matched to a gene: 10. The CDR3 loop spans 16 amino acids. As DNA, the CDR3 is TGTGCTAGTGGTGACCGCTCACGGGAGGGGACAGATACGCAGTATTTT. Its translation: CASGDRSREGTDTQYF.

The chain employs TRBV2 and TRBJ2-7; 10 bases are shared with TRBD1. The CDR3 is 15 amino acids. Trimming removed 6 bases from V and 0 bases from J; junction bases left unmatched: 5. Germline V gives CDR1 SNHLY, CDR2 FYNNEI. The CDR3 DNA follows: TGTGCCAGCAGACCGGACAGGGGGAGCTCCTACGAGCAGTACTTC. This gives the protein CASRPDRGSSYEQYF. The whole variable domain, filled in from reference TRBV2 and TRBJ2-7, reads EPEVTQTPSHQVTQMGQEVILRCVPISNHLYFYWYRQILGQKVEFLVSFYNNEISEKSEIFDDQFSVERPDGSNFTLKIRSTKLEDSAMYFCASRPDRGSSYEQYFGPGTRLTVT.

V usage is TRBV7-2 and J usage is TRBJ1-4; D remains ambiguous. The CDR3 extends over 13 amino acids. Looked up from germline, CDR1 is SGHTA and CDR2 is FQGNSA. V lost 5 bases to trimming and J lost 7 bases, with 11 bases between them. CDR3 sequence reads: CASSGRWGEKLFF. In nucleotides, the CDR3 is TGTGCCAGCAGCGGGCGCTGGGGTGAAAAACTGTTTTTT. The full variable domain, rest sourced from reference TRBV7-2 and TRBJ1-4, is GAGVSQSPSNKVTEKGKDVELRCDPISGHTALYWYRQSLGQGLEFLIYFQGNSAPDKSGLPSDRFSAERTGGSVSTLTIQRTQQEDSAVYLCASSGRWGEKLFFGSGTQLSVL.

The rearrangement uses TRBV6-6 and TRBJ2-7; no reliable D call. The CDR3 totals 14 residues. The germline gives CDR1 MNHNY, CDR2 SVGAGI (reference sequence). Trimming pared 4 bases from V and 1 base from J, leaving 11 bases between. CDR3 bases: TGTGCCAGCAGTTTCACCGACAAATCCTACGAGCAGTACTTC. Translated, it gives CASSFTDKSYEQYF.

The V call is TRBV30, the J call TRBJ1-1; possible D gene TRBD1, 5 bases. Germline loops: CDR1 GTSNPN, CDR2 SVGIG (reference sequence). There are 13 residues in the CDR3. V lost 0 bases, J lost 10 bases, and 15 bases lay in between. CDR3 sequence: CAWSVGGPDSAFF. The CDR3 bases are TGTGCCTGGAGTGTCGGGGGACCCGATTCAGCTTTCTTT.

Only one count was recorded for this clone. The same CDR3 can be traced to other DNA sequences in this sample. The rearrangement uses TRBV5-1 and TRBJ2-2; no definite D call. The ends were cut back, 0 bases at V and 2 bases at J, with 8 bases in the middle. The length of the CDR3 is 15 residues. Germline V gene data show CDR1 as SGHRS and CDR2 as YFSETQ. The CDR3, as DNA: TGCGCCAGCAGCTTGGTGTCAGGAAACACCGGGGAGCTGTTTTTT. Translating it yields CASSLVSGNTGELFF.

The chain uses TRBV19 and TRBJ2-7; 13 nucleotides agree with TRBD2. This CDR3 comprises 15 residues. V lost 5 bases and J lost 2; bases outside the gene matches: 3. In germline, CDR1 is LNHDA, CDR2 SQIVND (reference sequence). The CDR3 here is CASSLGLAGAYEQYF. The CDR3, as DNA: TGTGCCAGTAGTCTCGGACTAGCGGGGGCCTACGAGCAGTACTTC.

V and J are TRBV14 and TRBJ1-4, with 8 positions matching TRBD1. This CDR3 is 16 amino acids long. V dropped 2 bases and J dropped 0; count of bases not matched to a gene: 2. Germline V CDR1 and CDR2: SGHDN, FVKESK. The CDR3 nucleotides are TGTGCCAGCAGCCAAACAGGGGGTGCAACTAATGAAAAACTGTTTTTT. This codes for CASSQTGGATNEKLFF.